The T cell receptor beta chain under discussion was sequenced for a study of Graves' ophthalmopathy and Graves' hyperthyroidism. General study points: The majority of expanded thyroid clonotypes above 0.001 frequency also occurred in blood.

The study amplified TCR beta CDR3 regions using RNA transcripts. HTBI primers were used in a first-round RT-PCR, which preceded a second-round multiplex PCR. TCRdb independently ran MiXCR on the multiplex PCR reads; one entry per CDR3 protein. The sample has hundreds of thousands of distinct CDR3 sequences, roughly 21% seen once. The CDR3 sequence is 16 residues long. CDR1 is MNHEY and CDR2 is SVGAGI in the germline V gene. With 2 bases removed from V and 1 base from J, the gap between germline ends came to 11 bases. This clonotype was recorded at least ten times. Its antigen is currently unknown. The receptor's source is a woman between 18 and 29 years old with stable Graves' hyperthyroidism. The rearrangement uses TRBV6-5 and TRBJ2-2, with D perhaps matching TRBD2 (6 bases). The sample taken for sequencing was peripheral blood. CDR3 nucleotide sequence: TGTGCCAGCAGTTACACTGGGACTTTGAACACCGGGGAGCTGTTTTTT. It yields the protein CASSYTGTLNTGELFF.